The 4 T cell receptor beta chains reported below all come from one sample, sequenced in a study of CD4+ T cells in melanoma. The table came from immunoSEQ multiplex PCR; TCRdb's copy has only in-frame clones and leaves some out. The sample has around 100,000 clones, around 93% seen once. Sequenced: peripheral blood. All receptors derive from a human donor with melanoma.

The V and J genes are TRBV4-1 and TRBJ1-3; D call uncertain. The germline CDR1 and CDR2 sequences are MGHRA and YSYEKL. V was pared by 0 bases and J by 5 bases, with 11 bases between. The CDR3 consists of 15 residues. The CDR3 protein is CASSQDVVARNTIYF. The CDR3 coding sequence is TGCGCCAGCAGCCAAGATGTGGTAGCCAGAAACACCATATATTTT.

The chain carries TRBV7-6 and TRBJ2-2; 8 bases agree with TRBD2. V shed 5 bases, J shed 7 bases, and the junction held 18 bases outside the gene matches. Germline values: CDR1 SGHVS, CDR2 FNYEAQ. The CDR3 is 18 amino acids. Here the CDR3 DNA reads TGTGCCAGCAGCCTAGGGACGCGGCCCGGGGGGGCCGGCGGGGAGCTGTTTTTT. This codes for CASSLGTRPGGAGGELFF.

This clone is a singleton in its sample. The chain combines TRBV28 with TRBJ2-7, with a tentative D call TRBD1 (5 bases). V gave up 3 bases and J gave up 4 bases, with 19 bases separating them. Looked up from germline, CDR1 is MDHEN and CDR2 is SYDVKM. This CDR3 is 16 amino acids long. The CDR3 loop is CASSFRPRALRYEQYF. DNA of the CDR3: TGTGCCAGCAGTTTTAGGCCCAGGGCTTTGCGGTACGAGCAGTACTTC.

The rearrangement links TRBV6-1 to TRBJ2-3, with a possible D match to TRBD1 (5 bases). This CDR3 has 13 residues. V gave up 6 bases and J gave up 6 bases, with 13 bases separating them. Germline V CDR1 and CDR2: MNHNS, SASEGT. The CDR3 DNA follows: TGTGCCAGCAGGACGCAGGGAACGGATACGCAGTATTTT. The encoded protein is CASRTQGTDTQYF.